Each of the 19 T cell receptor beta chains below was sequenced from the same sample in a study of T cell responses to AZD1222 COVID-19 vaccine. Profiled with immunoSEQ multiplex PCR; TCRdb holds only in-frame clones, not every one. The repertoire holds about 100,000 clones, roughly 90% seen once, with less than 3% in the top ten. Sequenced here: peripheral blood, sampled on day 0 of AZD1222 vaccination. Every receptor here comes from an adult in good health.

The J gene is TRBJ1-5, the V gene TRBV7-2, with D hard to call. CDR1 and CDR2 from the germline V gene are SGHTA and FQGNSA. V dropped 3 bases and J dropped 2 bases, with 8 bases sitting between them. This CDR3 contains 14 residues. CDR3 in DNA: TGTGCCAGCAGCTTTGACTCGGGCAATCAGCCCCAGCATTTT. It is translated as CASSFDSGNQPQHF.

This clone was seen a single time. CDR3 residues: CASSPQGLAEQFF. CDR3 bases: TGTGCCAGCTCACCACAGGGGTTAGCTGAGCAGTTCTTC. The genes are TRBV18 and TRBJ2-1; possibly TRBD1 for D (5 bases). The ends were cut back, 1 base at V and 9 bases at J, with 10 bases in the middle. This CDR3 spans 13 amino acids. From germline, CDR1 is KGHSH and CDR2 LQKENI.

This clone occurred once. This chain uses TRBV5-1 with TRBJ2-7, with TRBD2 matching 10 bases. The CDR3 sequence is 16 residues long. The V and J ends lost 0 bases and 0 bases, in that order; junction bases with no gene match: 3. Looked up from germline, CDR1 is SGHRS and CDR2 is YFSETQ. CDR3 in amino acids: CASSLGSSGSSYEQYF. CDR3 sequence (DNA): TGCGCCAGCAGCTTGGGGTCTAGCGGGAGCTCCTACGAGCAGTACTTC. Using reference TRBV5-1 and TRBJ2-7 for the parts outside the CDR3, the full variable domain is KAGVTQTPRYLIKTRGQQVTLSCSPISGHRSVSWYQQTPGQGLQFLFEYFSETQRNKGNFPGRFSGRQFSNSRSEMNVSTLELGDSALYLCASSLGSSGSSYEQYFGPGTRLTVT.

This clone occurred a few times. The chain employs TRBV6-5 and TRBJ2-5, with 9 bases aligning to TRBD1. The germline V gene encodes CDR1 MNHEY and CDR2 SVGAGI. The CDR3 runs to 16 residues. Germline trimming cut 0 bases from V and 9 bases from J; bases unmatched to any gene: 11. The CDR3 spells CASSYSTGTGYEAQYF. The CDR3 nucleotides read TGTGCCAGCAGTTACTCGACCGGGACAGGGTACGAGGCCCAGTACTTC.

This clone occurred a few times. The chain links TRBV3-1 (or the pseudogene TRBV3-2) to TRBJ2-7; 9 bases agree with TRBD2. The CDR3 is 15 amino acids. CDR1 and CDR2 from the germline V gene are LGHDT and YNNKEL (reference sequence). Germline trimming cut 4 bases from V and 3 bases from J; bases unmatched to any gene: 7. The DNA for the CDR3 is TGTGCCAGCAGCCCAAGACTAGCGGCCGACTACGAGCAGTACTTC. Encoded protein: CASSPRLAADYEQYF.

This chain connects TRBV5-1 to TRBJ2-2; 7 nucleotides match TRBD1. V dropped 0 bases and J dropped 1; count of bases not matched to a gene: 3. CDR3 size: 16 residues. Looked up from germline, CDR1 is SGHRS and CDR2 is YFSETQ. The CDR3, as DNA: TGCGCCAGCAGCTTGGCCGGGACAGTGAACACCGGGGAGCTGTTTTTT. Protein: CASSLAGTVNTGELFF. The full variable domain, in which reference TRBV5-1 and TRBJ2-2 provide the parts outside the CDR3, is KAGVTQTPRYLIKTRGQQVTLSCSPISGHRSVSWYQQTPGQGLQFLFEYFSETQRNKGNFPGRFSGRQFSNSRSEMNVSTLELGDSALYLCASSLAGTVNTGELFFGEGSRLTVL.

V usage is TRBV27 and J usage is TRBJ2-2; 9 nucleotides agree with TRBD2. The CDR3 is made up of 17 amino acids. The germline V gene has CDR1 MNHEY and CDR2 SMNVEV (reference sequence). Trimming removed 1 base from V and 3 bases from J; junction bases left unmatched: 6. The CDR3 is CASSLFSSGIHTGELFF. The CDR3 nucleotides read TGTGCCAGCAGTTTATTCTCTAGCGGGATACACACCGGGGAGCTGTTTTTT.

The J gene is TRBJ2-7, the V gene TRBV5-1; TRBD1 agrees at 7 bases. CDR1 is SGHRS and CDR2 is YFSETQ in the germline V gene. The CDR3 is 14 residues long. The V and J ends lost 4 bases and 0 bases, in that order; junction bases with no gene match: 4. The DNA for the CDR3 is TGCGCCAGCAGCAGTAGACAGGGCTCCTACGAGCAGTACTTC. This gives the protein CASSSRQGSYEQYF.

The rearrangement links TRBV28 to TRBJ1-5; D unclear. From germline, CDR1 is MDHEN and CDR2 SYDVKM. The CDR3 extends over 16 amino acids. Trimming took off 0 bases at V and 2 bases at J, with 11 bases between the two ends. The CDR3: CASSLWQAMGNQPQHF. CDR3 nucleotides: TGTGCCAGCAGTTTATGGCAAGCTATGGGCAATCAGCCCCAGCATTTT.

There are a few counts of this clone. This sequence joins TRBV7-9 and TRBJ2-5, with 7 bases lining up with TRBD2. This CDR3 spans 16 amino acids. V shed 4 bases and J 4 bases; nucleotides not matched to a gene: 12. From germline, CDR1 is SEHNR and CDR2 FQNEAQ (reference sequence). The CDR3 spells CASSSPFAGVGETQYF. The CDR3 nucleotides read TGTGCCAGCAGCTCTCCATTCGCGGGAGTAGGAGAGACCCAGTACTTC.

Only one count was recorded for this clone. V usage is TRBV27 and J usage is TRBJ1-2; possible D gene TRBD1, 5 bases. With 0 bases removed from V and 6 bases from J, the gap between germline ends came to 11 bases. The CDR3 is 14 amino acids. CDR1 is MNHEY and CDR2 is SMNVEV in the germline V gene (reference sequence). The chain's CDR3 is CASSLSGTVDGYTF. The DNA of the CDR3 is TGTGCCAGCAGTTTATCAGGGACGGTGGATGGCTACACCTTC.

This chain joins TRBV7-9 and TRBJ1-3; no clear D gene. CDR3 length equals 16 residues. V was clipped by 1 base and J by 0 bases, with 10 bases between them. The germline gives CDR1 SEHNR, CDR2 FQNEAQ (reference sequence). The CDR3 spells CASSLGAGSSGNTIYF. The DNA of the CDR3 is TGTGCCAGCAGCTTAGGAGCGGGGAGCTCTGGAAACACCATATATTTT.

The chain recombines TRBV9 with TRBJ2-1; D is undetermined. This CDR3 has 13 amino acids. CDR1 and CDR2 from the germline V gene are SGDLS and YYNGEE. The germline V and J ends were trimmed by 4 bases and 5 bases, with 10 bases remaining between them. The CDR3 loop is CASSTTLDNEQFF. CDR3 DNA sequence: TGTGCCAGCAGCACTACCCTGGACAATGAGCAGTTCTTC.

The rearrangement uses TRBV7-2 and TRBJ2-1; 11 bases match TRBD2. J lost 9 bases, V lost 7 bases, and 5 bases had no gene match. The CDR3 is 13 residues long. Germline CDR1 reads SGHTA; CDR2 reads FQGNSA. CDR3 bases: TGTGCCAGCAACCTAGCGGGAGGTATTGAGCAGTTCTTC. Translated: CASNLAGGIEQFF.

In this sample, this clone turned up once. The CDR3 bases are TGTGCCAGTAGTATAGGCTTACTAGCGGGGCGAACCGGGGAGCTGTTTTTT. Encoded protein: CASSIGLLAGRTGELFF. The chain has TRBV19 and TRBJ2-2; 10 bases are shared with TRBD2. This CDR3 has 17 amino acids. Losses at the gene ends were 1 base for V and 5 bases for J; bases not matched to a gene: 7. Germline V lookup: CDR1 LNHDA, CDR2 SQIVND (reference sequence).

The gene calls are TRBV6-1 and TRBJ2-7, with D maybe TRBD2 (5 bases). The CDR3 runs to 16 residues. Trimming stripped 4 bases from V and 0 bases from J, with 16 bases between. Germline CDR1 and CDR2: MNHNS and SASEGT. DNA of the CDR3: TGTGCCAGCAGTGCCCGGTGGAGCGGAAGCTCCTACGAGCAGTACTTC. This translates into CASSARWSGSSYEQYF.

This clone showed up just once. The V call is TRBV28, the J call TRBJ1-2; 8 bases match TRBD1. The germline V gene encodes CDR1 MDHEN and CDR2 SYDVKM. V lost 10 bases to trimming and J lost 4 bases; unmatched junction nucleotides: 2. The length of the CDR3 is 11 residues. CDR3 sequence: CATGTGYGYTF. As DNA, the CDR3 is TGTGCCACCGGGACAGGCTATGGCTACACCTTC.

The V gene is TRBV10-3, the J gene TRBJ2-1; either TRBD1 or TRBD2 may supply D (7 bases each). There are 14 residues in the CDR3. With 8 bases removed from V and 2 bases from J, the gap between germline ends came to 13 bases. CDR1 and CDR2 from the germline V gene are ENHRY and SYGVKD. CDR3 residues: CAIFQGGAYNEQFF. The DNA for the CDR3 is TGTGCCATCTTTCAGGGGGGGGCCTACAATGAGCAGTTCTTC.

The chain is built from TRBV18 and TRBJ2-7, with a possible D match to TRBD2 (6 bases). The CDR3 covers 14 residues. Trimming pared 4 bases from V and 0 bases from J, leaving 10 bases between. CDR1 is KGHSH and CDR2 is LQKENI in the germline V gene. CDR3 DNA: TGTGCCAGCTCACAGGGACTTCGCTCCTACGAGCAGTACTTC. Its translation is CASSQGLRSYEQYF.